Listed below are T cell receptor beta chains from one sample, sequenced in a study of Graves' ophthalmopathy and Graves' hyperthyroidism. TCRdb passed the multiplex PCR reads through MiXCR, listing each CDR3 protein once. The sample contains roughly 500,000 distinct CDR3 sequences, roughly 14% of which appear only once. Sample: blood. These receptors all come from a woman aged 25-40 years with Graves' ophthalmopathy. Both conserved end residues are part of each CDR3. Each record gives: V gene, clone size, J gene, D gene, CDR3 protein, CDR3 DNA. A D gene is named only where the DNA matches it firmly. Clone size, where shown, is once, few, many, or a class for clones that have expanded.

v_call: TRBV11-1
clone_size: NA
j_call: TRBJ2-5
d_call: TRBD1
cdr3_aa: CASSTTLGQVFPMVPEEYF
cdr3_nt: TGTGCCAGCAGCACCACACTAGGACAGGTGTTCCCGATGGTACCAGAGGAGTACTTC

v_call: TRBV6-1
clone_size: NA
j_call: TRBJ2-7
d_call: TRBD2
cdr3_aa: CASSLSASGGYEQYF
cdr3_nt: TGTGCCAGCAGTCTGTCGGCTAGCGGGGGGTACGAGCAGTACTTC

v_call: TRBV14
clone_size: many
j_call: TRBJ2-7
d_call: NA
cdr3_aa: CASSHKPLTGNYEQYF
cdr3_nt: TGTGCCAGCAGCCACAAGCCCCTTACAGGGAACTACGAGCAGTACTTC

v_call: TRBV11-2
clone_size: NA
j_call: TRBJ2-5
d_call: NA
cdr3_aa: CASSLEGTRSETQYF
cdr3_nt: TGTGCCAGCAGCTTAGAGGGCACCCGATCAGAGACCCAGTACTTC

v_call: TRBV12-3/TRBV12-4
clone_size: many
j_call: TRBJ1-2
d_call: TRBD1
cdr3_aa: CASSRTGYYGYTF
cdr3_nt: TGTGCCAGCAGTAGGACAGGATACTATGGCTACACCTTC

v_call: TRBV5-6
clone_size: many
j_call: TRBJ2-7
d_call: TRBD2
cdr3_aa: CASSHRLAGVAEQYF
cdr3_nt: TGTGCCAGCAGCCACCGGCTAGCGGGAGTGGCGGAGCAGTACTTC

v_call: TRBV6-1
clone_size: many
j_call: TRBJ1-2
d_call: TRBD1
cdr3_aa: CASSEREVGTDINYGYTF
cdr3_nt: TGTGCCAGCAGTGAAAGGGAAGTCGGGACAGACATTAACTATGGCTACACCTTC

v_call: TRBV13
clone_size: NA
j_call: TRBJ2-7
d_call: TRBD1
cdr3_aa: CASSSGTGADEQYF
cdr3_nt: TGTGCCAGCAGCTCCGGGACAGGGGCAGACGAGCAGTACTTC

v_call: TRBV7-9
clone_size: many
j_call: TRBJ1-2
d_call: NA
cdr3_aa: CASSLASRGFGYTF
cdr3_nt: TGTGCCAGCAGCTTAGCCAGCAGGGGCTTTGGCTACACCTTC

v_call: TRBV6-5
clone_size: few
j_call: TRBJ2-7
d_call: TRBD1
cdr3_aa: CASSYDSPGQSYEQYF
cdr3_nt: TGTGCCAGCAGCTATGACTCACCGGGACAGAGTTACGAGCAGTACTTC

v_call: TRBV11-2
clone_size: few
j_call: TRBJ1-1
d_call: TRBD1
cdr3_aa: CASSPDRGEAFF
cdr3_nt: TGTGCCAGCAGCCCGGACAGGGGAGAAGCTTTCTTT

v_call: TRBV11-3
clone_size: many
j_call: TRBJ2-7
d_call: TRBD1
cdr3_aa: CASSLAQGAYEQYF
cdr3_nt: TGTGCCAGCAGCTTAGCACAGGGGGCCTACGAGCAGTACTTC

v_call: TRBV18
clone_size: NA
j_call: TRBJ2-5
d_call: TRBD2
cdr3_aa: CASSPGLAGETKYF
cdr3_nt: TGTGCCAGCTCTCCGGGACTAGCGGGAGAGACCAAGTACTTC

v_call: TRBV2
clone_size: many
j_call: TRBJ2-7
d_call: NA
cdr3_aa: CASSPQGREYF
cdr3_nt: TGTGCCAGCAGCCCACAGGGTAGGGAGTACTTC

v_call: TRBV27
clone_size: many
j_call: TRBJ1-2
d_call: TRBD1
cdr3_aa: CASMDRASGYTF
cdr3_nt: TGTGCCAGCATGGACAGGGCCTCTGGCTACACCTTC

v_call: TRBV12-3/TRBV12-4
clone_size: many
j_call: TRBJ2-5
d_call: TRBD1
cdr3_aa: CASRNDRGLGETQYF
cdr3_nt: TGTGCCAGCAGAAACGACAGGGGGCTCGGAGAGACCCAGTACTTC

v_call: TRBV19
clone_size: many
j_call: TRBJ1-1
d_call: NA
cdr3_aa: CASSTGGTNTEAFF
cdr3_nt: TGTGCCAGTAGTACTGGGGGCACGAACACTGAAGCTTTCTTT

v_call: TRBV5-4
clone_size: many
j_call: TRBJ1-1
d_call: NA
cdr3_aa: CASSQTRVPEAFF
cdr3_nt: TGTGCCAGCAGCCAGACTCGAGTTCCTGAAGCTTTCTTT

v_call: TRBV5-1
clone_size: once
j_call: TRBJ2-7
d_call: TRBD1
cdr3_aa: CASSLETGDLIPEQYF
cdr3_nt: TGCGCCAGCAGCCTAGAAACAGGGGACCTCATCCCCGAGCAGTACTTC

v_call: TRBV11-1
clone_size: few
j_call: TRBJ1-4
d_call: TRBD1
cdr3_aa: CASSPGQGDWEKLFF
cdr3_nt: TGTGCCAGCAGCCCTGGACAGGGGGATTGGGAAAAACTGTTTTTT

v_call: TRBV5-1
clone_size: many
j_call: TRBJ2-5
d_call: NA
cdr3_aa: CASSGPQGETQYF
cdr3_nt: TGCGCCAGCAGCGGGCCGCAAGGCGAGACCCAGTACTTC

v_call: TRBV20-1
clone_size: many
j_call: TRBJ1-2
d_call: NA
cdr3_aa: CSAREGTELYGYTF
cdr3_nt: TGCAGTGCTAGAGAGGGGACGGAGCTCTATGGCTACACCTTC

v_call: TRBV30
clone_size: NA
j_call: TRBJ1-1
d_call: TRBD1
cdr3_aa: CAWVPGTGYTEAFF
cdr3_nt: TGTGCCTGGGTCCCCGGGACAGGGTACACTGAAGCTTTCTTT

v_call: TRBV30
clone_size: few
j_call: TRBJ2-2
d_call: NA
cdr3_aa: CAWSVVSGRTGELFF
cdr3_nt: TGTGCCTGGAGTGTAGTCTCAGGGCGGACCGGGGAGCTGTTTTTT

v_call: TRBV12-3/TRBV12-4
clone_size: many
j_call: TRBJ1-1
d_call: NA
cdr3_aa: CASRTVLNTKAFF
cdr3_nt: TGTGCCAGCAGGACAGTACTGAACACTAAAGCTTTCTTT

v_call: TRBV6-1
clone_size: many
j_call: TRBJ1-2
d_call: NA
cdr3_aa: CASSEETGLGGGYTF
cdr3_nt: TGTGCCAGCAGTGAAGAGACAGGACTTGGCGGAGGCTACACCTTC

v_call: TRBV30
clone_size: many
j_call: TRBJ1-5
d_call: TRBD1
cdr3_aa: CACRAGGSNQPQHF
cdr3_nt: TGTGCCTGTCGGGCAGGGGGCTCCAATCAGCCCCAGCATTTT

v_call: TRBV6-1
clone_size: many
j_call: TRBJ2-4
d_call: TRBD2
cdr3_aa: CASSPWGTSGDKNIQYF
cdr3_nt: TGTGCCAGCAGTCCCTGGGGGACTAGCGGTGACAAAAACATTCAGTACTTC

v_call: TRBV20-1
clone_size: many
j_call: TRBJ2-7
d_call: NA
cdr3_aa: CSAPGLPKYF
cdr3_nt: TGCAGTGCTCCGGGACTCCCAAAGTACTTC

v_call: TRBV28
clone_size: NA
j_call: TRBJ1-6
d_call: NA
cdr3_aa: CASSPQHDSYNSPLHF
cdr3_nt: TGTGCCAGCAGTCCACAACACGACTCCTATAATTCACCCCTCCACTTT

v_call: TRBV6-7
clone_size: NA
j_call: TRBJ2-5
d_call: TRBD2
cdr3_aa: CASSYPLISGGTQETQYF
cdr3_nt: TGTGCCAGCAGTTACCCGCTGATTAGCGGGGGGACCCAAGAGACCCAGTACTTC

v_call: TRBV7-8
clone_size: many
j_call: TRBJ2-7
d_call: NA
cdr3_aa: CASSLGTANPEQYF
cdr3_nt: TGTGCCAGCAGCTTAGGTACGGCCAACCCCGAGCAGTACTTC

v_call: TRBV18
clone_size: many
j_call: TRBJ1-1
d_call: NA
cdr3_aa: CASSWRMNTEAFF
cdr3_nt: TGTGCCAGCAGTTGGCGGATGAACACTGAAGCTTTCTTT

v_call: TRBV7-2
clone_size: NA
j_call: TRBJ2-5
d_call: TRBD1
cdr3_aa: CASSLGLGGKETQYF
cdr3_nt: TGTGCCAGCAGCTTAGGCTTAGGGGGCAAGGAGACCCAGTACTTC

v_call: TRBV28
clone_size: few
j_call: TRBJ2-5
d_call: TRBD2
cdr3_aa: CASSQGLAGIGTQYF
cdr3_nt: TGTGCCAGCAGTCAGGGACTAGCGGGAATAGGGACCCAGTACTTC

v_call: TRBV18
clone_size: many
j_call: TRBJ1-2
d_call: TRBD1
cdr3_aa: CASSPGQDPYGYTF
cdr3_nt: TGTGCCAGCTCACCCGGACAGGATCCCTATGGCTACACCTTC

v_call: TRBV18
clone_size: many
j_call: TRBJ1-3
d_call: NA
cdr3_aa: CASSPRGPPAGNTIYF
cdr3_nt: TGTGCCAGCTCGCCGAGAGGCCCCCCGGCCGGAAACACCATATATTTT

v_call: TRBV12-3/TRBV12-4
clone_size: many
j_call: TRBJ2-6
d_call: NA
cdr3_aa: CASSLGAGANVLTF
cdr3_nt: TGTGCCAGCAGCTTGGGGGCTGGGGCCAACGTCCTGACTTTC

v_call: TRBV7-2
clone_size: many
j_call: TRBJ2-7
d_call: TRBD2
cdr3_aa: CASSLGGGIAYEQYF
cdr3_nt: TGTGCCAGCAGCTTAGGCGGGGGAATCGCCTACGAGCAGTACTTC

v_call: TRBV7-2
clone_size: NA
j_call: TRBJ2-5
d_call: NA
cdr3_aa: CASSYQGGGQETQYF
cdr3_nt: TGTGCCAGCAGTTATCAGGGAGGGGGCCAAGAGACCCAGTACTTC

v_call: TRBV12-3/TRBV12-4
clone_size: NA
j_call: TRBJ1-3
d_call: TRBD1
cdr3_aa: CASSSSLRGLGSGNTIYF
cdr3_nt: TGTGCCAGCAGTTCCTCCCTCAGGGGGCTGGGCTCTGGAAACACCATATATTTT

v_call: TRBV20-1
clone_size: many
j_call: TRBJ1-1
d_call: NA
cdr3_aa: CSARALAGGDTEAFF
cdr3_nt: TGCAGTGCTAGAGCTCTAGCGGGGGGGGACACTGAAGCTTTCTTT